This T cell receptor beta chain is from a study of blood T cell repertoires in COVID-19 (dated by TCRdb to about 2020). For the wider study: Collaborator samples came from the United States, Italy and Spain and covered acute and convalescent phases of COVID-19. The material from the prospective study consisted of cDNA or gDNA derived from T cells, B-cell-depleted T cells, or PBMCs. Subjects who had been exposed to COVID-19, were actively infected with it, or had recovered from it provided the deeply sampled blood TCRbeta repertoires that made up the dataset. The repertoires were made available in a free public database intended to serve as a resource for research on the immune response to SARS-CoV-2. The samples were drawn from the first 160 participants of the ongoing ImmuneRACE study and from over 950 subjects provided by 6 global collaborators. A de-identified subject ID, COVID-19 status, age in years and sex were almost always included in the sample metadata. Where available, HLA class I and class II types were taken from metadata supplied by the sample provider and were not determined by assay-based typing. The study at large found these results: The amount of clinical and demographic metadata varied by source and participant and was provided uncurated.

Relative to germline, V is missing 0 bases and J is missing 4 bases, with 7 bases of the junction outside any gene match. For CDR1 and CDR2, the germline V gene lists SGHRS and YFSETQ. From its cysteine to its phenylalanine, the CDR3 spans 16 amino acids. The DNA shown is the 48-base CDR3, in frame from base 1. TCRbeta CDR3 regions were amplified from genomic DNA by means of the immunoSEQ Assay, a bias-controlled multiplex PCR. The authors' analysis ran thus. Within the assay, amplification of reference gene primers was used to estimate how many nucleated cells each sample contained. Sequence reads were collapsed and filtered to measure the absolute abundance of every unique TCRbeta CDR3 rearrangement. Productive Simpson clonality was computed per sample as the square root of Simpson's diversity index over productive rearrangements. Here the immuneACCESS table is served through TCRdb, limited to in-frame sequences with V and J called. Missing clones are a known gap in these copies; in checked studies unresolved V genes cover under half, and the rest lacks a known reason. V and J calls and clone size are given by that table; D and trimming were obtained from the DNA. The sample table contains about 150,000 clones; only one count was recorded for about 73% of them. The ten largest clones capture about 1.8% of the sample.

About this clone: It has no known antigen specificity. Within one base of it there is no much larger clone, and no base qualities were kept.

Each collaborating institution followed its own protocols to collect whole blood in K2EDTA tubes. Collaborator samples were shipped for TCRbeta analysis as frozen whole blood, isolated PBMCs, or DNA extracted from either sample type. Sequencing was performed on peripheral blood. The sequence links TRBV5-1 to TRBJ1-2, with 9 bases in between that match TRBD1. The source of this sequence is an elderly man with acute or convalescent COVID-19. DNA sequence: TGCGCCAGCAGCTTGGAGACAGGGGGAATGTCCTATGGCTACACCTTC. This encodes CASSLETGGMSYGYTF.